Each of the 17 T cell receptor beta chains below was sequenced from the same sample in a study of cytomegalovirus exposure and HLA in healthy donors. PCR used 60 Vbeta primers and 13 Jbeta primers. The data were produced by immunoSEQ multiplex PCR, yet TCRdb's version contains in-frame clones alone and is incomplete. This sample yields about 45,000 clones, of which roughly half are seen a single time; 5% to 6.5% belongs to the top ten. Specimen: PBMCs. The receptors were sampled from a man aged 55 to 69 in good health and CMV-seronegative.

This chain joins TRBV19 and TRBJ1-1; no clear D gene. Germline lookup yields CDR1 LNHDA and CDR2 SQIVND (reference sequence). V shed 3 bases and J shed 2 bases, with 10 bases lying between them. The CDR3 is made up of 14 amino acids. CDR3 amino acids: CASSIAQTNTEAFF. DNA of the CDR3: TGTGCCAGTAGTATCGCACAGACCAACACTGAAGCTTTCTTT.

The genes are TRBV5-1 and TRBJ2-7; possible D gene TRBD1, 6 bases. Germline lookup yields CDR1 SGHRS and CDR2 YFSETQ. The CDR3 consists of 13 residues. V shed 4 bases and J shed 2 bases, with 10 bases lying between them. In DNA form, the CDR3 reads TGCGCCAGCAGCAGGGACATGGCCTACGAGCAGTACTTC. It yields the protein CASSRDMAYEQYF.

The sample holds a few counts of this clone. The chain carries TRBV6-5 and TRBJ1-5, with 7 bases matching TRBD1. The V segment lost 6 bases and the J segment 0 bases; nucleotides outside the gene matches: 5. This CDR3 is 15 amino acids long. Germline lookup yields CDR1 MNHEY and CDR2 SVGAGI. CDR3 bases: TGTGCCAGCAGCCTCGACAGGGCTAGCAATCAGCCCCAGCATTTT. The encoded protein is CASSLDRASNQPQHF.

This clone was observed a handful of times. The gene calls are TRBV19 and TRBJ1-1, with TRBD1 matching over 7 bases. The germline V gene encodes CDR1 LNHDA and CDR2 SQIVND (reference sequence). V shed 5 bases and J 4 bases; nucleotides not matched to a gene: 10. The CDR3 runs to 15 residues. The CDR3 here is CASSGLEGASTEAFF. Written as DNA, the CDR3 is TGTGCCAGTAGTGGCCTTGAGGGGGCGTCCACTGAAGCTTTCTTT.

V gene TRBV30 combines with J gene TRBJ1-2; no clear D. Germline V gene data show CDR1 as GTSNPN and CDR2 as SVGIG (reference sequence). This CDR3 region has 11 residues. V was clipped by 3 bases and J by 6 bases, with 8 bases between them. DNA of the CDR3: TGTGCCTGGAGGGGCGTCCATGGCTACACCTTC. This translates into CAWRGVHGYTF.

In its sample, this clone was seen once. This chain connects TRBV30 to TRBJ2-1, with D tentatively TRBD2 (6 bases). The V end was cut by 0 bases, the J end by 2 bases, with 14 bases between. The V gene's germline CDR1 is GTSNPN and CDR2 SVGIG (reference sequence). This CDR3 contains 16 residues. DNA of the CDR3: TGTGCCTGGAGTGTCCAAAATAGCGGAGCCTACAATGAGCAGTTCTTC. This encodes CAWSVQNSGAYNEQFF.

This chain connects TRBV5-4 to TRBJ2-7, with D perhaps TRBD2 (5 bases). This CDR3 contains 14 residues. V was trimmed by 0 bases and J by 4 bases, leaving 11 bases between them. The germline gives CDR1 SGHNT, CDR2 YYREEE (reference sequence). The CDR3 DNA is TGTGCCAGCAGCTTGGCGGGGATCCAATACGAGCAGTACTTC. This codes for CASSLAGIQYEQYF.

This chain uses TRBV28 with TRBJ1-2, with D maybe TRBD1 (6 bases). Trimming removed 7 bases at V and 5 bases at J, with 14 bases between. The CDR3 length is 13 residues. Germline V gene data show CDR1 as MDHEN and CDR2 as SYDVKM. CDR3 in DNA: TGTGCCAGCATCTCGAACAGGGCATATGGCTACACCTTC. This sequence encodes CASISNRAYGYTF.

The rearrangement uses TRBV30 and TRBJ2-7, with D uncertain. The CDR3 totals 12 residues. V lost 3 bases and J 1 base, leaving 7 bases between the germline ends. The germline CDR1 and CDR2 sequences are GTSNPN and SVGIG (reference sequence). The chain's CDR3 is CAWRRDSYEQYF. CDR3 nucleotide sequence: TGTGCCTGGAGAAGAGATTCCTACGAGCAGTACTTC.

This clone was picked up a small number of times. This chain connects TRBV7-2 to TRBJ2-7; D might be TRBD2 (6 bases). The germline V and J ends were trimmed by 5 bases and 0 bases, with 17 bases remaining between them. Germline CDR1 reads SGHTA; CDR2 reads FQGNSA. CDR3 length equals 16 residues. For the CDR3, the DNA is TGTGCCAGCAGCCCCCGAGCGGGTAGGAGCTCCTACGAGCAGTACTTC. Its translation is CASSPRAGRSSYEQYF.

This clone occurred once. This chain joins TRBV10-3 and TRBJ2-2, with 9 bases matching TRBD1. V lost 11 bases to trimming and J lost 4 bases; unmatched junction nucleotides: 5. CDR1 is ENHRY and CDR2 is SYGVKD in the germline V gene. The CDR3 is made up of 13 amino acids. As DNA, the CDR3 is TGTGCCCTACAGGGGGCGCGCACCGGGGAGCTGTTTTTT. Its protein is CALQGARTGELFF.

The gene calls are TRBV6-1 and TRBJ2-3; D unresolved. Germline loops: CDR1 MNHNS, CDR2 SASEGT. Trimming shortened V by 4 bases and J by 3 bases, and 11 bases separated the two germline ends. The CDR3 runs to 14 residues. In nucleotides, the CDR3 is TGTGCCAGCAGTGGCCTCCTCGGGACAGATACGCAGTATTTT. Translating gives CASSGLLGTDTQYF.

Within the sample, this clone is medium-sized (0.01 to 0.1%). The chain carries TRBV14 and TRBJ1-1; 10 positions match TRBD1. CDR3 length: 15 amino acids. V lost 5 bases to trimming and J lost 0 bases; unmatched junction nucleotides: 3. CDR1 is SGHDN, CDR2 FVKESK, per germline. CDR3 nucleotide sequence: TGTGCCAGCAGCGCGACAGGGGGCTTGAACACTGAAGCTTTCTTT. Its translation: CASSATGGLNTEAFF. Complete variable domain (other parts from reference TRBV14 and TRBJ1-1): EAGVTQFPSHSVIEKGQTVTLRCDPISGHDNLYWYRRVMGKEIKFLLHFVKESKQDESGMPNNRFLAERTGGTYSTLKVQPAELEDSGVYFCASSATGGLNTEAFFGQGTRLTVV.

The chain combines TRBV23-1 with TRBJ2-3, with 8 bases fitting TRBD2. TRBV23-1 is an ORF for which the function is uncertain. Unmatched junction bases numbered 6, after V lost 10 bases and J lost 0 bases. The CDR3 contains 14 residues. In DNA form, the CDR3 reads TGCGCCATCCCAGCGGGGGTGAGCACAGATACGCAGTATTTT. The encoded protein is CAIPAGVSTDTQYF.

The CDR3 DNA reads TGTGCCAGCAGCACCCGACAGGGCCAAGAGACCCAGTACTTC. It specifies CASSTRQGQETQYF. The chain is built from TRBV5-4 and TRBJ2-5; TRBD1 matches 7 bases. Germline-derived CDR1 and CDR2 are SGHNT and YYREEE (reference sequence). V gave up 4 bases and J gave up 1 base; unmatched junction bases: 4. The CDR3 loop spans 14 amino acids. The variable domain in full, with the rest retrieved from reference TRBV5-4 and TRBJ2-5, is ETGVTQSPTHLIKTRGQQVTLRCSSQSGHNTVSWYQQALGQGPQFIFQYYREEENGRGNFPPRFSGLQFPNYSSELNVNALELDDSALYLCASSTRQGQETQYFGPGTRLLVL.

As for this clone: An end of the junction differs from the germline gene, which may be a read error. V usage is TRBV2 and J usage is TRBJ2-7, with TRBD1 as a possible D gene (6 bases). Germline values: CDR1 SNHLY, CDR2 FYNNEI. The CDR3 contains 12 residues. The CDR3 DNA follows: TGTGCCAGCAGTCCAAACCGGGACACTGCGACGTTT. Amino acids: CASSPNRDTATF.

This clone was observed at least ten times. The V call is TRBV6-5, the J call TRBJ2-1; no definite D call. This CDR3 is 15 amino acids long. The ends were cut back, 5 bases at V and 7 bases at J, with 18 bases in the middle. Germline assignment: CDR1 MNHEY and CDR2 SVGAGI. The CDR3 DNA sequence: TGTGCCAGCAGTAACGGCCTAGAAGGTTTAAATGAGCAGTTCTTC. Translation: CASSNGLEGLNEQFF.